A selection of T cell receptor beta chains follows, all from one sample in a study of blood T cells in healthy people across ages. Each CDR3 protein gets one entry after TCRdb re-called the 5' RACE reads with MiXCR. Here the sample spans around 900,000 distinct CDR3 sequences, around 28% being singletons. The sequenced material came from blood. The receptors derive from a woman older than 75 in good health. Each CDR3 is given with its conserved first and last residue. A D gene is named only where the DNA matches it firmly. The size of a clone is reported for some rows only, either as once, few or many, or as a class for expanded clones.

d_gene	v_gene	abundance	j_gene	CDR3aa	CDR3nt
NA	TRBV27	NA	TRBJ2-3	CASSLYGAVSTDTQYF	TGTGCCAGCAGTTTATACGGTGCGGTTAGCACAGATACGCAGTATTTT
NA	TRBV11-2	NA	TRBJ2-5	CASSWVRETQYF	TGTGCCAGCAGCTGGGTTAGGGAGACCCAGTACTTC
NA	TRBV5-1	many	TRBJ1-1	CASSLLENTEAFF	TGTGCCAGCAGTTTATTGGAGAACACTGAAGCTTTCTTT
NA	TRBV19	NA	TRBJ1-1	CASTRDIRAEAFF	TGTGCCAGTACCAGAGACATTAGGGCTGAAGCTTTCTTT
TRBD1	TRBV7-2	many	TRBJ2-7	CASSLASDRGTYEQYF	TGTGCCAGCAGCTTAGCGTCGGACAGGGGTACCTACGAGCAGTACTTC
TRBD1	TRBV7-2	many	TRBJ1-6	CASSLTGQGGSPLHF	TGTGCCAGCAGCTTAACGGGACAGGGAGGTTCACCCCTCCACTTT
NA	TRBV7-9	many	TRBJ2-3	CASSKVGGTDTQYF	TGTGCCAGCAGTAAGGTGGGGGGCACAGATACGCAGTATTTT
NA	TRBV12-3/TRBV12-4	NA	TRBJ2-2	CASSLGLPGGANTGELFF	TGTGCCAGCAGTTTAGGCCTTCCTGGCGGGGCGAACACCGGGGAGCTGTTTTTT
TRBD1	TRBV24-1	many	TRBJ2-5	CATRDRGMETQYF	TGTGCCACTCGGGACAGGGGGATGGAGACCCAGTACTTC
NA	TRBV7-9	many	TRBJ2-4	CASSALAGRSLAKNIQYF	TGTGCCAGCAGCGCGCTAGCAGGACGTTCTTTAGCCAAAAACATTCAGTACTTC
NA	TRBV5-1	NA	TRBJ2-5	CASSPAIDNEQYF	TGCGCCAGCAGCCCCGCGATAGACAATGAGCAGTACTTC
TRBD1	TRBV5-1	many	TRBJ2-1	CASSPLTGGSEQFF	TGCGCCAGCAGCCCCCTGACAGGGGGCAGTGAGCAGTTCTTC
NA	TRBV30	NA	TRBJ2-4	CAWGGMPNIQYF	TGTGCCTGGGGGGGGATGCCAAACATTCAGTACTTC
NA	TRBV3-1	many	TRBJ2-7	CASSQAERAEQYF	TGTGCCAGCAGCCAAGCGGAACGGGCCGAGCAGTACTTC
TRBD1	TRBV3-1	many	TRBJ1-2	CASSQYTGGGGYTF	TGTGCCAGCAGCCAATATACAGGGGGCGGTGGCTACACCTTC
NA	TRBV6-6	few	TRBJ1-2	CASSYIRSLREVGYTF	TGTGCCAGCAGTTATATCCGTAGCCTACGGGAGGTTGGCTACACCTTC
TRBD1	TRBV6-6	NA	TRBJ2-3	CASSYSKGAGGTDTQYF	TGTGCCAGCAGTTACTCGAAGGGGGCCGGGGGCACAGATACGCAGTATTTT
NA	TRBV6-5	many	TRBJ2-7	CASTGKETYEQYF	TGTGCCAGCACTGGGAAAGAAACCTACGAGCAGTACTTC
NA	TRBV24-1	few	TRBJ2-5	CATSDLGAGRGETQYF	TGTGCCACCAGTGATTTGGGCGCCGGACGGGGGGAGACCCAGTACTTC
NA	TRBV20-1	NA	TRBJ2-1	CSARDAVGRGSTNEQFF	TGCAGTGCTAGAGATGCCGTGGGCAGGGGATCGACCAATGAGCAGTTCTTC
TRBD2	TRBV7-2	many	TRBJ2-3	CASSLVGGAGTDTQYF	TGTGCCAGCAGCTTAGTCGGGGGGGCGGGCACAGATACGCAGTATTTT
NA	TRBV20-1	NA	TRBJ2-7	CSARESPDAGDEQYF	TGCAGTGCTAGAGAAAGTCCGGACGCGGGCGACGAGCAGTACTTC
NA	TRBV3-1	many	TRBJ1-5	CASSQDPNYQPQHF	TGTGCCAGCAGCCAAGACCCGAACTATCAGCCCCAGCATTTT
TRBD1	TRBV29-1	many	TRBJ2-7	CSVKTGGRTYEQYF	TGCAGCGTAAAAACAGGGGGCAGAACCTACGAGCAGTACTTC
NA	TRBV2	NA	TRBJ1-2	CASSFLMGGYTF	TGTGCCAGCAGCTTTCTGATGGGTGGCTACACCTTC
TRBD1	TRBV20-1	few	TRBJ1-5	CSARGDRGDGPQHF	TGCAGTGCTAGAGGGGACAGGGGGGATGGGCCCCAGCATTTT
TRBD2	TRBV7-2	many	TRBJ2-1	CASSGGGLAGARFEQFF	TGTGCCAGCAGCGGGGGGGGCCTAGCGGGGGCCCGTTTTGAGCAGTTCTTC
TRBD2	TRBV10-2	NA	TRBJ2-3	CASSDPGLAGGTDTQYF	TGCGCCAGCAGTGACCCGGGACTAGCGGGGGGCACAGATACGCAGTATTTT
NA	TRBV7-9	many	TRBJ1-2	CASSGPGQGRKGYTF	TGTGCCAGCAGCGGCCCGGGGCAGGGAAGGAAAGGCTACACCTTC
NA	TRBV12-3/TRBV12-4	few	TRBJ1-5	CASSRGIINQPQHF	TGTGCCAGCAGCAGGGGTATTATCAATCAGCCCCAGCATTTT
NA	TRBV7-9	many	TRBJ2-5	CASRNLEAERDKTQYF	TGTGCCAGCCGAAACTTAGAAGCGGAGCGAGATAAGACCCAGTACTTC
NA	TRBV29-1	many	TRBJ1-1	CSVSDRNTEAFF	TGCAGCGTTTCCGACAGAAACACTGAAGCTTTCTTT
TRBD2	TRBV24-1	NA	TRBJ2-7	CATSDRLAGIYEQYF	TGTGCCACCAGTGACCGACTAGCGGGAATCTACGAGCAGTACTTC
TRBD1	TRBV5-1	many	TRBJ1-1	CASSWGQANTEAFF	TGCGCCAGCAGCTGGGGACAGGCGAACACTGAAGCTTTCTTT
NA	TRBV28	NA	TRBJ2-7	CASRGGGTNNEQYF	TGTGCCAGCAGAGGGGGAGGGACCAACAATGAGCAGTACTTC
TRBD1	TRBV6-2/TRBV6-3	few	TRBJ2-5	CASSFAGGAASETQYF	TGTGCCAGCAGTTTCGCAGGGGGCGCGGCATCTGAGACCCAGTACTTC
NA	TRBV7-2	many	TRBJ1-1	CASSLAGTKTEAFF	TGTGCCAGCAGCTTAGCGGGGACAAAGACTGAAGCTTTCTTT
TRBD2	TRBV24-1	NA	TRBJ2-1	CATSGRETSAQNEQFF	TGTGCCACCAGTGGCCGGGAGACTAGCGCCCAGAATGAGCAGTTCTTC
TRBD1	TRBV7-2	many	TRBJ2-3	CASRTDRADTQYF	TGTGCCAGCAGAACGGACAGGGCTGATACGCAGTATTTT
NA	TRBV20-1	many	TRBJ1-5	CSATDNPNQPQHF	TGCAGTGCGACTGACAATCCCAATCAGCCCCAGCATTTT
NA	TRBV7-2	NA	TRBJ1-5	CASSLVWTEDQPQHF	TGTGCCAGCAGTTTAGTTTGGACTGAGGATCAGCCCCAGCATTTT
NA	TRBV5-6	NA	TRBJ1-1	CASSSHTGDYMNTEAFF	TGTGCCAGCAGCTCCCACACAGGCGATTACATGAACACTGAAGCTTTCTTT
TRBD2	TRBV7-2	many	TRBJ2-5	CASSLVAGGTANQETQYF	TGTGCCAGCAGCTTGGTAGCGGGGGGAACGGCAAACCAAGAGACCCAGTACTTC
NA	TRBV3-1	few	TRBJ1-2	CASSPNTGRGARGYTF	TGTGCCAGCAGCCCGAATACTGGACGGGGGGCTCGTGGCTACACCTTC
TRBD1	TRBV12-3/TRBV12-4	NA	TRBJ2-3	CASSPRQGTQYF	TGTGCCAGCAGTCCCCGACAGGGTACGCAGTATTTT
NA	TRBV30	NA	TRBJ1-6	CAWSVHRDNSPLHF	TGTGCCTGGAGTGTACACAGGGATAATTCACCCCTCCACTTT
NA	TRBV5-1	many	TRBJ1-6	CASSSVGRSSYNSPLHF	TGCGCCAGCAGCTCGGTCGGACGGAGCTCCTATAATTCACCCCTCCACTTT
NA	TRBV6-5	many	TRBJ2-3	CASSYYPPRGDTQYF	TGTGCCAGCAGTTACTACCCCCCCAGAGGAGATACGCAGTATTTT
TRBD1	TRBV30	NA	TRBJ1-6	CACRDRDYNSPLHF	TGTGCCTGCCGGGACAGGGACTATAATTCACCCCTCCACTTT
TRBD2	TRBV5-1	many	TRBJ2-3	CASSRIGLAGGSDTQYF	TGCGCCAGCAGCCGCATCGGACTAGCGGGGGGGTCAGATACGCAGTATTTT
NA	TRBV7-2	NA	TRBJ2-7	CASSRAGQGKVVAYEQYF	TGTGCCAGCAGCCGCGCGGGGCAGGGGAAGGTAGTCGCCTACGAGCAGTACTTC
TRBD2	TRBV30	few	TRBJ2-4	CAWSPTAGGDIQYF	TGTGCCTGGAGTCCTACAGCCGGGGGGGACATTCAGTACTTC
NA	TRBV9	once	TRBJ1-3	CASSVTGARGNTIYF	TGTGCCAGCAGCGTAACAGGTGCCCGGGGAAACACCATATATTTT
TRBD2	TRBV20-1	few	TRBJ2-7	CSARMRGGSYEQYF	TGCAGTGCTAGGATGCGGGGGGGCTCCTACGAGCAGTACTTC
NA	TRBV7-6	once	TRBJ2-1	CASSSQPGGSGNEQFF	TGTGCCAGCAGCTCCCAACCAGGAGGATCCGGGAATGAGCAGTTCTTC
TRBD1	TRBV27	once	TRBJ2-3	CASSSLTGRPSTDTQYF	TGTGCCAGCAGTTCCCTGACAGGGCGTCCTAGCACAGATACGCAGTATTTT
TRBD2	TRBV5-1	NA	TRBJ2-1	CASSKYAGLAGGSSYNEQFF	TGCGCCAGCAGCAAGTACGCTGGGCTAGCGGGAGGGAGCTCCTACAATGAGCAGTTCTTC
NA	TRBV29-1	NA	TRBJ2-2	CSVLNRRGTATGERFF	TGCAGCGTCCTGAATCGTCGGGGGACGGCCACCGGGGAGCGGTTTTTT
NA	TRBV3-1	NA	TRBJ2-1	CASSQRRLVTQFF	TGTGCCAGCAGCCAAAGGCGTCTGGTGACCCAGTTCTTC